This T cell receptor (beta chain) derives from a study of spatial heterogeneity in lung cancer. Germline V gene lookup returns CDR1 KGHDR and CDR2 SFDVKD. Trimming at V came to 3 bases and at J to 0 bases, leaving 3 bases not matched to a gene. This CDR3 spans 15 amino acids. Described time point: sample taken at primary tumor resection. Without sorting, whole RNA was sequenced from tumor, nontumor lung or frozen PBMC. MiXCR was run by TCRdb on the 5' RACE reads, yielding one entry per CDR3 protein. The data hold tens of thousands of distinct CDR3 sequences, with around 5.3% observed a single time. The sequence was obtained from a male donor with early-stage non-small cell lung cancer. The J gene is TRBJ2-7, the V gene TRBV24-1, with 8 nucleotides matching TRBD1. The sample consisted of PBMCs, taken at surgery. The CDR3 is CATSDPGQGSYEQYF. The CDR3 DNA reads TGTGCCACCAGTGATCCCGGACAGGGCTCCTACGAGCAGTACTTC.